This is a list of T cell receptor beta chains from one sample in a study of blood T cell repertoires in COVID-19. Assay: immunoSEQ multiplex PCR; the TCRdb copy retains only in-frame clones and omits some. This table holds 90,000 to 100,000 clones, around nine tenths found once. Sequencing input: peripheral blood. The source is a human donor in a cohort sampled during active COVID-19. Each CDR3 is given with its conserved first and last residue. The D gene is left open where the match is weak. Some rows have no size entry. The others give once, few or many, or a class for an expanded clone.

d_call	j_call	clone_size	v_call	cdr3_aa	cdr3_nt
-	TRBJ2-7	-	TRBV2	CASSDSIDRTPYEQYF	TGTGCCAGCAGTGACTCAATCGACAGGACGCCCTACGAGCAGTACTTC
-	TRBJ2-5	-	TRBV5-1	CASGPDREGETQYF	TGCGCCAGCGGACCGGACAGGGAGGGGGAGACCCAGTACTTC
-	TRBJ1-1	-	TRBV5-1	CASSLGTGGPPMNTEAFF	TGCGCCAGCAGCTTGGGAACGGGGGGGCCTCCCATGAACACTGAAGCTTTCTTT
TRBD1	TRBJ1-2	-	TRBV2	CASKTGGLVYGYTF	TGTGCCAGCAAGACAGGGGGCTTAGTCTATGGCTACACCTTC
-	TRBJ1-4	few	TRBV2	CASSPLETTRGEKLFF	TGTGCCAGCAGTCCACTGGAGACGACAAGGGGTGAAAAACTGTTTTTT
-	TRBJ2-1	-	TRBV29-1	CSVRLNPSSYNEQFF	TGCAGCGTGAGATTAAACCCGAGCTCCTACAATGAGCAGTTCTTC
TRBD1	TRBJ1-2	-	TRBV13	CASSEWDREDYGYTF	TGTGCCAGCAGCGAATGGGACAGGGAGGACTATGGCTACACCTTC
-	TRBJ1-5	-	TRBV4-1	CASSQKGGNQPQHF	TGCGCCAGCAGCCAAAAAGGGGGCAATCAGCCCCAGCATTTT
-	TRBJ1-2	few	TRBV19	CASSFPDGGFNYGYTF	TGTGCCAGTAGTTTTCCTGACGGAGGATTTAACTATGGCTACACCTTC
TRBD1	TRBJ2-2	-	TRBV19	CASTEGAGINTGELFF	TGTGCCAGTACCGAGGGGGCAGGGATAAACACCGGGGAGCTGTTTTTT
TRBD2	TRBJ2-5	-	TRBV9	CASSVFGRADGETQYF	TGTGCCAGCAGCGTTTTCGGGAGGGCCGATGGGGAGACCCAGTACTTC
-	TRBJ1-4	few	TRBV3-1/TRBV3-2	CASSQTGEKLFF	TGTGCCAGCAGCCAAACAGGGGAAAAACTGTTTTTT
TRBD2	TRBJ2-7	-	TRBV7-9	CASSPSPGLAGGNSYEQYF	TGTGCCAGCAGCCCCAGCCCGGGACTAGCGGGAGGGAACTCCTACGAGCAGTACTTC
TRBD1	TRBJ1-2	-	TRBV2	CASSGYRGRDYGYTF	TGTGCCAGCAGTGGTTACAGGGGAAGGGACTATGGCTACACCTTC
TRBD2	TRBJ2-5	-	TRBV7-2	CASSSIRLAGGETQYF	TGTGCCAGCAGCTCGATCCGACTAGCGGGAGGGGAGACCCAGTACTTC
-	TRBJ1-5	-	TRBV19	CASSIGRYSNQPQHF	TGTGCCAGTAGTATAGGGAGATATAGCAATCAGCCCCAGCATTTT
-	TRBJ1-2	-	TRBV6-6	CASSLDGDYGYTF	TGTGCCAGCAGTTTAGATGGAGACTATGGCTACACCTTC
-	TRBJ2-2	-	TRBV7-3	CASSFASRYTGELFF	TGTGCCAGCAGCTTCGCTAGCCGCTACACCGGGGAGCTGTTTTTT
-	TRBJ1-2	-	TRBV15	CATSRDPRAYGYTF	TGTGCCACCAGCAGAGATCCCAGGGCCTATGGCTACACCTTC
TRBD2	TRBJ2-5	-	TRBV19	CASSSGLAGPGQETQYF	TGTGCCAGTAGTTCGGGACTAGCGGGTCCCGGCCAAGAGACCCAGTACTTC
TRBD1	TRBJ2-3	-	TRBV7-2	CASSLRVFRTGGTDTQYF	TGTGCCAGCAGCTTACGGGTCTTTAGGACAGGGGGCACAGATACGCAGTATTTT
TRBD1	TRBJ2-5	once	TRBV11-2	CASSPGTVSWGTQYF	TGTGCCAGCAGCCCCGGGACAGTCTCTTGGGGGACCCAGTACTTC
TRBD1	TRBJ2-7	few	TRBV19	CASSIAGTGSEQYF	TGTGCCAGTAGTATAGCCGGGACAGGGAGCGAGCAGTACTTC